The clone carrying this TCR beta chain appeared many times. What it binds is unknown. Trimming stripped 2 bases from V and 7 bases from J, with 20 bases between. Germline-derived CDR1 and CDR2 are DFQATT and SNEGSKA (reference sequence). The CDR3 is made up of 15 amino acids. Semi-nested PCR with Nested Universal Primer A followed constant-region reverse priming of full-length variable regions. TCRdb re-called the 5' RACE reads with MiXCR, one entry per CDR3 protein. The sample contains roughly 42,000 distinct CDR3 sequences, 20% to 25% of which appear only once. Study-wide results and limits: Tumor memory CD4+ T cell TCR gene usage clustered with blood and lymph node memory CD4+ cells and lymph node naive CD4+ cells. The larger cohort examined one V-J beta rearrangement, not whole repertoires.

Tregs were sorted as CD4+CD25+CD127-/low cells. Material for sequencing was Tregs sorted from blood. The clonotype originates from a female donor with breast cancer. This chain uses TRBV20-1 with TRBJ1-1; D possibly corresponds to TRBD1 (6 bases). The CDR3 DNA sequence: TGCAGTGCTAGAAGACAGGACCCAAACACGGATGAAGCTTTCTTT. This codes for CSARRQDPNTDEAFF.